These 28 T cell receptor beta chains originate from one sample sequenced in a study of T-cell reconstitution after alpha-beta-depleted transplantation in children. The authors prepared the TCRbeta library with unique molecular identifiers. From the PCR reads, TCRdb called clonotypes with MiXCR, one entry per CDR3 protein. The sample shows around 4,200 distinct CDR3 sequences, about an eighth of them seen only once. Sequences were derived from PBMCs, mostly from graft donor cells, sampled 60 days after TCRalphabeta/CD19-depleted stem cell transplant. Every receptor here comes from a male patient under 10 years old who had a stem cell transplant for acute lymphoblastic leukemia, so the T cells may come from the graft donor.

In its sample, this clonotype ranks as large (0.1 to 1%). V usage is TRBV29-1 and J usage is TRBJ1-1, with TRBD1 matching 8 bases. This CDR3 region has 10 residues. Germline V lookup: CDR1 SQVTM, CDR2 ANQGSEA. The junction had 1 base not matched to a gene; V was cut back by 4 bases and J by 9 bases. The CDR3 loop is CSVVRGQAFF. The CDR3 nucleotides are TGCAGCGTTGTCAGGGGGCAAGCTTTCTTT.

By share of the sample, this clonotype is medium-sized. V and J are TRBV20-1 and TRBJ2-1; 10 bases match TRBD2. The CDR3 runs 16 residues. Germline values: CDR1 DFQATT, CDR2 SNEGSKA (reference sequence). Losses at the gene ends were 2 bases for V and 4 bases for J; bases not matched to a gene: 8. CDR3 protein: CSARNWLAGVYNEQFF. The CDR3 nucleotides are TGCAGTGCTAGAAATTGGCTAGCGGGAGTATACAATGAGCAGTTCTTC.

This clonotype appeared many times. CDR3 nucleotide sequence: TGTGCCAGCAGTCTCATATCCGGGACAGGGTCAAATCAGCCCCAGCATTTT. This encodes CASSLISGTGSNQPQHF. The chain uses TRBV12-3 or TRBV12-4 and TRBJ1-5; 9 bases line up with TRBD1. This CDR3 comprises 17 residues. V gave up 5 bases and J gave up 4 bases; unmatched junction bases: 12.

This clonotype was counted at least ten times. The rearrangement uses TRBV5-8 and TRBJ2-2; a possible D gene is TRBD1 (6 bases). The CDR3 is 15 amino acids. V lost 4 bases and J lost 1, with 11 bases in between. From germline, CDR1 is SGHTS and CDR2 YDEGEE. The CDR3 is CASSNRQVNTGELFF. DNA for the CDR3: TGTGCCAGCAGCAACAGACAGGTGAACACCGGGGAGCTGTTTTTT. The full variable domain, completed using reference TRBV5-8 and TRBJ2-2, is EAGVTQSPTHLIKTRGQQATLRCSPISGHTSVYWYQQALGLGLQFLLWYDEGEERNRGNFPPRFSGRQFPNYSSELNVNALELEDSALYLCASSNRQVNTGELFFGEGSRLTVL.

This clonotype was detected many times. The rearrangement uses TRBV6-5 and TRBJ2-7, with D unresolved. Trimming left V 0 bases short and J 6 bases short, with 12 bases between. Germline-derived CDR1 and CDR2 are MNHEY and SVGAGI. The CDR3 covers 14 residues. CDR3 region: CASSYSRLPAEQYF. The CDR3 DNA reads TGTGCCAGCAGTTACTCGCGGTTACCTGCCGAGCAGTACTTC.

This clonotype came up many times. The CDR3 sequence is CASSPSSRGWDTGELFF. CDR3 nucleotide sequence: TGTGCCAGCAGCCCATCCAGCAGGGGGTGGGACACCGGGGAGCTGTTTTTT. The gene calls are TRBV4-2 and TRBJ2-2; 7 bases agree with TRBD1. Trimming cost V 4 bases and J 3 bases; bases outside gene matches: 11. Germline V gene sequence: CDR1 LGHNA, CDR2 YNFKEQ. The CDR3 is made up of 17 amino acids.

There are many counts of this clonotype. The CDR3 region is CAIKQGQNNEQFF. The CDR3 DNA follows: TGTGCCATCAAACAGGGGCAAAACAATGAGCAGTTCTTC. The chain couples TRBV10-3 to TRBJ2-1, with TRBD1 matching 7 bases. The CDR3 loop spans 13 amino acids. Germline CDR1 ENHRY, CDR2 SYGVKD. V shed 7 bases, J shed 5 bases, and the junction held 5 bases outside the gene matches.

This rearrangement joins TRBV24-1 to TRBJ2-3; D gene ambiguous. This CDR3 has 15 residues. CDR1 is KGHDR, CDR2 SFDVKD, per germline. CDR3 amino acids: CGASDSWGSTDTQYF. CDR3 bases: TGTGGGGCCAGTGATTCATGGGGAAGCACAGATACGCAGTATTTT.

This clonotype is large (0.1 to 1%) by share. CDR3 amino acids: CASSSGTLRYEQYF. CDR3 nucleotides: TGTGCCAGCAGCTCCGGGACGCTCCGCTACGAGCAGTACTTC. The rearrangement links TRBV7-9 to TRBJ2-7; D is perhaps TRBD1 or TRBD2 (5 bases each). CDR3 length: 14 amino acids. Germline-derived CDR1 and CDR2 are SEHNR and FQNEAQ (reference sequence). The ends were cut back, 4 bases at V and 3 bases at J, with 13 bases in the middle.

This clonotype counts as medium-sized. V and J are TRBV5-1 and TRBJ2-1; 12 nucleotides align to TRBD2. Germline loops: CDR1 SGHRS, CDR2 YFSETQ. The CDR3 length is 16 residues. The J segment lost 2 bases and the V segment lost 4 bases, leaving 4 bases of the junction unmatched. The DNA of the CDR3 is TGCGCCAGCAGCATGACTAGCGGGGGCGCCTACAATGAGCAGTTCTTC. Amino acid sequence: CASSMTSGGAYNEQFF.

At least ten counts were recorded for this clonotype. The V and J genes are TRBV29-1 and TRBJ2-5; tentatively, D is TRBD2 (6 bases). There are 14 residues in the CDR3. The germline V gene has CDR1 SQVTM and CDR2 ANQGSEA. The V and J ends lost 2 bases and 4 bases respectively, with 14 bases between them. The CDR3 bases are TGCAGCGTTGAAAGTTTTGGAGGGACAGAGACCCAGTACTTC. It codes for CSVESFGGTETQYF.

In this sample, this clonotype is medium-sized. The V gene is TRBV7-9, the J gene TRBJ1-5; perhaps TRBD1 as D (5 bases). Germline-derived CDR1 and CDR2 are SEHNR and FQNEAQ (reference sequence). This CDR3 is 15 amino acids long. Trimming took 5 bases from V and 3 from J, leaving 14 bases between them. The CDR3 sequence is CASSPGHSYNQPQHF. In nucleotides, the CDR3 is TGTGCCAGCAGCCCAGGACACTCCTACAATCAGCCCCAGCATTTT.

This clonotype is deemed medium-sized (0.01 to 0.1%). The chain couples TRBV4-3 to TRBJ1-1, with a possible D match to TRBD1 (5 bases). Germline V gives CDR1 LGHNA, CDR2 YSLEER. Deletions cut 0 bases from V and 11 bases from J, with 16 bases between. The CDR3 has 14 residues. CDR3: CASSQDLQGGSAFF. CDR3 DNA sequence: TGCGCCAGCAGCCAAGATCTCCAGGGTGGCTCGGCTTTCTTT.

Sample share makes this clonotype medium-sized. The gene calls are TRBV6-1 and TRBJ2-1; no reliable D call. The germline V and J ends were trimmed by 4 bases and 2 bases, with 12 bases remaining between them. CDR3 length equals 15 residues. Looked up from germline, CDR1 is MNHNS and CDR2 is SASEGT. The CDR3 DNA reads TGTGCCAGCAGTGGAAACCAAGGCCCCTACAATGAGCAGTTCTTC. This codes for CASSGNQGPYNEQFF.

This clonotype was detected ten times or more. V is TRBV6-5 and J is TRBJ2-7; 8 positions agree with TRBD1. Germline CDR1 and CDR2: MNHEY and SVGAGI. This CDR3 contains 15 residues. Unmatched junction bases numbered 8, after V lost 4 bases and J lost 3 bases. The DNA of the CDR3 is TGTGCCAGCAGTTTCCAGCAGGGGGCCTACTACGAGCAGTACTTC. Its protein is CASSFQQGAYYEQYF.

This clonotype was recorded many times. The CDR3 here is CASSQGSETQYF. The DNA of the CDR3 is TGTGCCAGCAGCCAGGGTAGCGAGACCCAGTACTTC. The chain has TRBV4-2 and TRBJ2-5, with D unclear. This CDR3 has 12 residues. The V end lost 3 bases, the J end lost 5 bases, and 7 bases lay between the germline ends. Germline V CDR1 and CDR2: LGHNA, YNFKEQ.

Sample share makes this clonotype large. CDR3 in DNA: TGTGCCAGCAGCTTAGACGGGACAGCGAATCAGCCCCAGCATTTT. Translating it yields CASSLDGTANQPQHF. The chain carries TRBV7-9 and TRBJ1-5; 7 nucleotides match TRBD1. The CDR3 runs 15 residues. The germline V gene encodes CDR1 SEHNR and CDR2 FQNEAQ (reference sequence). The V segment lost 1 base and the J segment 4 bases; nucleotides outside the gene matches: 4.

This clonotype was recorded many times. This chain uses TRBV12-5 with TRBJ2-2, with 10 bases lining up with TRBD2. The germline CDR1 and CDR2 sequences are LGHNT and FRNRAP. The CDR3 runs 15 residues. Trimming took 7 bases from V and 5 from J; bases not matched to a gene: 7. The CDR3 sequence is CASATLAGSTGELFF. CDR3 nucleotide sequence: TGTGCTAGTGCCACACTAGCGGGGTCGACCGGGGAGCTGTTTTTT.

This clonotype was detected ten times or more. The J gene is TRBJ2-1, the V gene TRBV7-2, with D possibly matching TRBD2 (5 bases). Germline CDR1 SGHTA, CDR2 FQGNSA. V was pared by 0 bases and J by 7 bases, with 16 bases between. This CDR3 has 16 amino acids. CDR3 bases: TGTGCCAGCAGCTTAGCCTACTTATCCTCGGGGAATGAGCAGTTCTTC. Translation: CASSLAYLSSGNEQFF.

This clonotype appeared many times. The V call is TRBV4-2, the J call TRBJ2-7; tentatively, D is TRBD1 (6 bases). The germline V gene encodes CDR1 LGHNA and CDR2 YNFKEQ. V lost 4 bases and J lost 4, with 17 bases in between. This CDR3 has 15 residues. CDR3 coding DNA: TGTGCCAGCAGCCCCGGGACATTACAAGGTTACGAGCAGTACTTC. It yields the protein CASSPGTLQGYEQYF.

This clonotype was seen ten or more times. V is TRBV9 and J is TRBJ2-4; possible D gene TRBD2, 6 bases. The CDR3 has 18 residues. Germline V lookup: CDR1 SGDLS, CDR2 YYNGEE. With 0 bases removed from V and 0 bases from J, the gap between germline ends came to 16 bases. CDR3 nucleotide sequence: TGTGCCAGCAGCGTAGGTGGAGGGGCAGACACAGCCAAAAACATTCAGTACTTC. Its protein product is CASSVGGGADTAKNIQYF.

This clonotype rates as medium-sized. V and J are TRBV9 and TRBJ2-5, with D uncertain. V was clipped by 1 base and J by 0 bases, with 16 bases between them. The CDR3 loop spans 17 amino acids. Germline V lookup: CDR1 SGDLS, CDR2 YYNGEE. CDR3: CASSVSPGQIYQETQYF. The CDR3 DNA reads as TGTGCCAGCAGCGTAAGTCCCGGGCAGATCTACCAAGAGACCCAGTACTTC.

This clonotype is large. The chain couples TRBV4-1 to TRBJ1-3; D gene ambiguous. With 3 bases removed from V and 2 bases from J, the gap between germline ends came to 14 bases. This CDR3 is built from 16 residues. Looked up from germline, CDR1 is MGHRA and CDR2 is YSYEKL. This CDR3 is CASSQTYFEPGNTIYF. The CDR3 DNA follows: TGCGCCAGCAGCCAGACCTACTTCGAACCTGGAAACACCATATATTTT.

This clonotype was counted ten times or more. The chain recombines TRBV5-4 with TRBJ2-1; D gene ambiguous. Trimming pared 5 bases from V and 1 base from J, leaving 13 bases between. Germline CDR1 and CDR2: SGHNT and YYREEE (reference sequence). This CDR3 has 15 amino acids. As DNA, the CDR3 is TGTGCCAGCAGTTCCCCAGACCTATCCTACAATGAGCAGTTCTTC. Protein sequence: CASSSPDLSYNEQFF.

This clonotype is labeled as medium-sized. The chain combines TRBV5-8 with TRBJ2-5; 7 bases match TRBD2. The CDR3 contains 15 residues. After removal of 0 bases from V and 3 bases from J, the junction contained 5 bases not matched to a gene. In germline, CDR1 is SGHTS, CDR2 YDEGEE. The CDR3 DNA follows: TGTGCCAGCAGCTTGGGGGGGGGTGGAGAAGAGACCCAGTACTTC. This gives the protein CASSLGGGGEETQYF.

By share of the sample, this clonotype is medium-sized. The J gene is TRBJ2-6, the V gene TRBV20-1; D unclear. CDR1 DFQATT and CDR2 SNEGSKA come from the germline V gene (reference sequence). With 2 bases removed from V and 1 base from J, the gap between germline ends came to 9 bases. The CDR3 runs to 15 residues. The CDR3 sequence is CSARQESSGANVLTF. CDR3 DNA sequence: TGCAGTGCTAGACAGGAATCGTCTGGGGCCAACGTCCTGACTTTC.

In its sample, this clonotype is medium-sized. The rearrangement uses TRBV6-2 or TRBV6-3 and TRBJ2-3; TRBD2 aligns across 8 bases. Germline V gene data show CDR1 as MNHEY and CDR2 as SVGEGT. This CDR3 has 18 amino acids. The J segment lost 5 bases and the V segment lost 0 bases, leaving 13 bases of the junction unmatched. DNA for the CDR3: TGTGCCAGCAGTTACTCAGCGGGGGCCAGACCGTTCGGAGATACGCAGTATTTT. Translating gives CASSYSAGARPFGDTQYF.

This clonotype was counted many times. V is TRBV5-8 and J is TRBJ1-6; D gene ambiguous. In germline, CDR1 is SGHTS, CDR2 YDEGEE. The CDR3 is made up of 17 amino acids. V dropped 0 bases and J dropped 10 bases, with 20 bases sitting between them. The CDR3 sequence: CASSLVPFSSSPSPLHF. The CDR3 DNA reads TGTGCCAGCAGCTTGGTTCCTTTTTCAAGCTCCCCCTCACCCCTCCACTTT. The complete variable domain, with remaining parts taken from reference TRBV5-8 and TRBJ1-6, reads EAGVTQSPTHLIKTRGQQATLRCSPISGHTSVYWYQQALGLGLQFLLWYDEGEERNRGNFPPRFSGRQFPNYSSELNVNALELEDSALYLCASSLVPFSSSPSPLHFGNGTRLTVT.